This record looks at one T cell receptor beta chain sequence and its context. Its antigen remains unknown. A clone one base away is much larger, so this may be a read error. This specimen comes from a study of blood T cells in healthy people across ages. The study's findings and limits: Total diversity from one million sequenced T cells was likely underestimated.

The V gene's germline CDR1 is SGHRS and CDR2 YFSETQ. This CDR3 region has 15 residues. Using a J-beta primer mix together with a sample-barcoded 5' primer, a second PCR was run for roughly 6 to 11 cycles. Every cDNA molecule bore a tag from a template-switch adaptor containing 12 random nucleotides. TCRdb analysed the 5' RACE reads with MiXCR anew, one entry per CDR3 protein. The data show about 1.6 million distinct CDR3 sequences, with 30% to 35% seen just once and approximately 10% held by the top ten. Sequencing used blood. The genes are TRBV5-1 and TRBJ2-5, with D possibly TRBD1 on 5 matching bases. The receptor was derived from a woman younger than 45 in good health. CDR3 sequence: CAGSLANQGQETQYF. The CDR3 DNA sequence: TGCGCCGGCAGCTTGGCCAACCAGGGACAAGAGACCCAGTACTTC.